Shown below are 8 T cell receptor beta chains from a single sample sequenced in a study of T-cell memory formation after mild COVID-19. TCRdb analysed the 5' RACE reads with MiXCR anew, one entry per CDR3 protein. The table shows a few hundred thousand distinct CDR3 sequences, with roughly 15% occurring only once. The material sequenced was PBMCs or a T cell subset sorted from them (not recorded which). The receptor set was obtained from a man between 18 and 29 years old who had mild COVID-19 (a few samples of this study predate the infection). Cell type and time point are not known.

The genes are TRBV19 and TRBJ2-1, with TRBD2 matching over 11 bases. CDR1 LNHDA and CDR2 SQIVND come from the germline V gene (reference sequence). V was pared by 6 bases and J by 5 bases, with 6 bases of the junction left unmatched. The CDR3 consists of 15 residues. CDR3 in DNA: TGTGCCAGTAGCCTCGAACTAGCGGGGGACAATGAGCAGTTCTTC. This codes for CASSLELAGDNEQFF.

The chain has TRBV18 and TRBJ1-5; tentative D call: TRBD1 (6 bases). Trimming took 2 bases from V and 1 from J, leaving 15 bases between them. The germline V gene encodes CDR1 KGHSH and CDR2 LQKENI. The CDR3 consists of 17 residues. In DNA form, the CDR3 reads TGTGCCAGCTCACCAGATGGGGGGCTAGGGAGCAATCAGCCCCAGCATTTT. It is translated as CASSPDGGLGSNQPQHF.

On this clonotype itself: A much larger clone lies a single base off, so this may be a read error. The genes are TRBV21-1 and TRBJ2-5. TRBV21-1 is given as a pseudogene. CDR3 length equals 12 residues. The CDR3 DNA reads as TGTGCCAGCAGCAAAGGGGAAGAGACCCAGTACTTC. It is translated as CASSKGEETQYF.

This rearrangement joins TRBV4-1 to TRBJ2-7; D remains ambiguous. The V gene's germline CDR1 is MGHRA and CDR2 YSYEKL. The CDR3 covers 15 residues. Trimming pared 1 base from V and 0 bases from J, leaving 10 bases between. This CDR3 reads CASSQGPLTSYEQYV. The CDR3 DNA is TGCGCCAGCAGCCAAGGACCGCTCACCTCCTACGAGCAGTACGTC.

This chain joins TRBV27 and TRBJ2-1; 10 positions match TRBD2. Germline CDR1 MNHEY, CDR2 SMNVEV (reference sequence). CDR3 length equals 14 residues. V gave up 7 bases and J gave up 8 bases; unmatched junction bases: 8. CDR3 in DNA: TGTGCCAGCACAGGGGTAGCGGGGGGCCATGAGCAGTTCTTC. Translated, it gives CASTGVAGGHEQFF.

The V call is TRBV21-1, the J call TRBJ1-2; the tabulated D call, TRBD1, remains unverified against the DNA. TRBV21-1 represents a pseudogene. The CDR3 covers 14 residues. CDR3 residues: CASGLWGQNYGYTF. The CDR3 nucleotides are TGTGCCAGCGGACTTTGGGGACAAAACTATGGCTACACCTTC.

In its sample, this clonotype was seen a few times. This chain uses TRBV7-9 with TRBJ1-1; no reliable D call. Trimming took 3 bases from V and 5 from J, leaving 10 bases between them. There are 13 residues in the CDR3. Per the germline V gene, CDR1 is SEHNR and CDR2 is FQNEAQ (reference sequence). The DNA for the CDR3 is TGTGCCAGCAGCTTCGATGGAGGGACTGAAGCTTTCTTT. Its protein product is CASSFDGGTEAFF.

CDR3 residues: CASSLSTGGRAFF. The CDR3 DNA follows: TGTGCCAGCAGCTTATCCACAGGGGGCCGGGCTTTCTTT. The V and J genes are TRBV7-2 and TRBJ1-1, with 9 bases matching TRBD1. V shed 2 bases, J shed 11 bases, and the junction held 6 bases outside the gene matches. Germline loops: CDR1 SGHTA, CDR2 FQGNSA. This CDR3 region has 13 residues.